This is a list of T cell receptor beta chains from one sample in a study of shared clonotypes between healthy human individuals. TCRdb keeps only in-frame clones here, not all; method: immunoSEQ multiplex PCR. The sample carries about 2,200,000 clones, about 92% recorded once. The sequenced material came from naive CD8+ T cells from PBMCs. The receptors stem from a man younger than 35 in good health. Some clones in this sample may be carry-over from other donors' samples. CDR3s include the opening cysteine and the closing phenylalanine or tryptophan. A D gene is named only where the DNA matches it firmly.

TRBV14	-	TRBJ2-3	CASSPRDNTDTQYF	TGTGCCAGCAGCCCCCGGGATAACACAGATACGCAGTATTTT
TRBV7-9	TRBD1	TRBJ2-2	CASRNRGAAGELFF	TGTGCCAGCAGAAACAGGGGGGCGGCCGGGGAGCTGTTTTTT
TRBV6-1	TRBD1	TRBJ1-5	CASRKGAGGNQPQHF	TGTGCCAGCAGGAAGGGGGCGGGAGGCAATCAGCCCCAGCATTTT
TRBV18	-	TRBJ1-2	CASSPAEGPGPAYGYTF	TGTGCCAGCTCACCAGCAGAAGGCCCAGGGCCTGCCTATGGCTACACCTTC
TRBV27	-	TRBJ1-1	CASSLYSTSNTEAFF	TGTGCCAGCAGTTTATACTCCACCTCGAACACTGAAGCTTTCTTT
TRBV7-6	TRBD2	TRBJ2-2	CASSRGLAGANTGELFF	TGTGCCAGCAGCCGGGGACTAGCGGGTGCGAACACCGGGGAGCTGTTTTTT
TRBV6-1	TRBD2	TRBJ2-7	CASSEGLAGGYEQYF	TGTGCCAGCAGTGAGGGACTAGCGGGAGGATACGAGCAGTACTTC
TRBV6-1	TRBD1	TRBJ1-2	CAGGPGTDYGYTF	TGTGCCGGGGGCCCCGGGACAGACTATGGCTACACCTTC
TRBV5-4	-	TRBJ2-5	CASSRGTTGKQETQYF	TGTGCCAGCAGCCGAGGGACGACAGGAAAACAAGAGACCCAGTACTTC
TRBV5-6	TRBD2	TRBJ2-2	CASSEGLAGGTGELFF	TGTGCCAGCAGCGAGGGACTAGCGGGAGGAACCGGGGAGCTGTTTTTT
TRBV10-1	TRBD1	TRBJ2-1	CASSRDRGYNEQFF	TGCGCCAGCAGCCGGGACAGGGGATACAATGAGCAGTTCTTC
TRBV5-1	-	TRBJ1-2	CASSPDLYGYTF	TGCGCCAGCAGCCCGGACCTCTATGGCTACACCTTC
TRBV7-2	-	TRBJ1-4	CASSNSIRRVHEKLFF	TGTGCCAGCAGCAATAGCATCCGCCGGGTCCATGAAAAACTGTTTTTT
TRBV27	-	TRBJ2-2	CASSPSDSANTGELFF	TGTGCCAGCTCCCCCTCGGACAGCGCGAACACCGGGGAGCTGTTTTTT
TRBV6-4	-	TRBJ2-5	CASHPTGTPSGETQYF	TGTGCCAGCCATCCGACGGGGACCCCGTCGGGGGAGACCCAGTACTTC